The clone carrying this T cell receptor (beta chain) was found a few times. As yet, its antigen is unknown. TCRdb analysed the 5' RACE reads with MiXCR anew, one entry per CDR3 protein. The sample has approximately 260,000 distinct CDR3 sequences, about 8.3% seen once. These data come from a study of identical twins. Findings and limits, study-wide: Abundant cord blood beta clonotypes carried fewer insertions; memory repertoires showed none.

This CDR3 region has 16 residues. Trimming pared 4 bases from V and 0 bases from J, leaving 13 bases between. Germline lookup yields CDR1 MDHEN and CDR2 SYDVKM. These sequences were also reported in another study, on yellow fever vaccine responses in identical twins.

Sequencing was performed on CD8+ T cells sorted from blood. V usage is TRBV28 and J usage is TRBJ1-5; D is perhaps TRBD1 (5 bases). The sequence was obtained from a woman under 30 in good health. The CDR3 region has the DNA TGTGCCAGCAGTTCCCGGGACGGGTTTAGCAATCAGCCCCAGCATTTT. Translating gives CASSSRDGFSNQPQHF.